This T cell receptor (beta chain) was sequenced for a study of blood T cells in healthy people across ages. Study-wide background: About one barcoded beta molecule was captured per two T cells (by template switching). Study-wide findings and caveats: The diversity estimates, figures obtained from one million T cells, were considered underestimates.

As concerns this clonotype: Its antigen remains unknown.

A J-beta primer mix and a sample-barcoded 5' primer were used in a second PCR of roughly 7 to 12 cycles. Researchers report that a template-switch adaptor with 12 random nucleotides tagged each cDNA molecule. CDR3-containing paired-end reads numbering at least 2.5 million came from each sample. One entry per CDR3 protein results from TCRdb running MiXCR on the 5' RACE reads. The sample shows hundreds of thousands of distinct CDR3 sequences, about 28% of them seen only once. The TCR comes from a woman aged 80 or older in good health. The sample taken for sequencing was blood.

Here the CDR3 DNA reads TGTGCCTGGAGCGGGTCCGAACAGGGCGGCTACACCTTC. Protein product: CAWSGSEQGGYTF. This sequence joins TRBV30 and TRBJ1-2; TRBD1 might be the D (6 bases). V lost 3 bases, J lost 8 bases, and 16 bases lay in between. Germline CDR1 and CDR2: GTSNPN and SVGIG (reference sequence). CDR3 length: 13 residues.